This T cell receptor beta chain was retrieved from a study of blood T cell repertoires in COVID-19 (TCRdb year 2020). For context, the study as a whole: Collaborator samples came from the United States, Italy and Spain and covered acute and convalescent phases of COVID-19. Nearly every sample came with metadata listing a de-identified subject ID, COVID-19 status, age in years and sex. The repertoires were released in a freely available public database intended as a resource for research on the immune response to SARS-CoV-2. Subjects who had been exposed to COVID-19, were actively infected with it, or had recovered from it provided the deeply sampled blood TCRbeta repertoires that made up the dataset. The samples were drawn from two sources: the first 160 participants of the ongoing ImmuneRACE study, and some 1,300 subjects contributed by 6 global collaborators. Where HLA class I and class II types were available, the types were taken from metadata supplied by the sample provider, not from assay-based typing. The material from the prospective study consisted of cDNA or gDNA derived from T cells, B-cell-depleted T cells, or PBMCs. The paper's findings and limits, for the study overall: The amount of clinical and demographic metadata varied by source and participant and was provided uncurated.

TCRbeta CDR3 regions were amplified from genomic DNA by means of the immunoSEQ Assay, a bias-controlled multiplex PCR. The published analysis was carried out like this. The number of nucleated cells in each sample was estimated by amplification of reference gene primers within the assay. To quantify the absolute abundance of each unique TCRbeta CDR3 rearrangement, sequence reads were collapsed and filtered. For each sample, productive Simpson clonality was calculated by taking the square root of Simpson's diversity index across productive rearrangements. TCRdb stores this immuneACCESS table with in-frame sequences only. Part of the clones is absent; in the studies checked, under half of the shortfall reflects unresolved V genes, and no reason is known for the rest. For V, J and clone size, that table is used; D and trimming come from the DNA. In all, the sample holds about 85,000 clones, and approximately 82% of those were seen once. Of the sample, approximately 1.2% is held by the ten largest clones.

The table lists this clone with a count of one. There is no known antigen for this receptor. Base quality data are lacking; no much larger clone is found one base away. The CDR3 runs 14 residues from the cysteine to the phenylalanine. Of all the DNA, just the CDR3 is kept, 42 bases in frame from base 1. Trimmed from V: 4 bases; trimmed from J: 2 bases; junction bases lacking a gene match: 3. CDR1 and CDR2, looked up from the germline V gene, are SGHRS and YFSETQ. Whole blood was collected in K2EDTA tubes by collaborating institutions according to the institutions' own protocols. For TCRbeta analysis, collaborator samples were shipped as frozen whole blood, as isolated PBMCs, or as DNA extracted from either sample type.

The clonotype originates from a woman of 80 years or more with acute or convalescent COVID-19. The chain joins TRBV5-1 to TRBJ2-5; 9 central bases correspond to TRBD2. Source material: peripheral blood. The nucleotide sequence reads TGCGCCAGCAGCCCGGGACTAGCACAAGAGACCCAGTACTTC. This is translated as CASSPGLAQETQYF.